This T cell receptor (beta chain) derives from a study of identical twins. It was template switching that added a universal primer site, and there were unique molecular identifiers on the cDNA. TCRdb re-called the 5' RACE reads with MiXCR, one entry per CDR3 protein. Of roughly 720,000 distinct CDR3 sequences listed, around a sixth are singletons. V dropped 4 bases and J dropped 7; count of bases not matched to a gene: 9. CDR1 SGHRS and CDR2 YFSETQ come from the germline V gene. There are 17 residues in the CDR3. The same data also went into a second study, on T cells expressing NK-cell markers. From that paper: The authors restricted sorting to alpha-beta TCR T cells with an anti-gamma-delta TCR antibody in several experiments. About six donors showed dominant NKG2C+ clonotypes comprising roughly 1.0-7.5% of their CD8+ T cells.

Sequences were obtained from PBMCs. This sequence joins TRBV5-1 and TRBJ2-1; 15 bases are a match to TRBD2. This TCR was recovered from a young woman in good health. Here the CDR3 DNA reads TGCGCCAGCAGCCCCTGGACTAGCGGGGGGGCCGGAAATGAGCAGTTCTTC. It translates to CASSPWTSGGAGNEQFF.